The text below deals with one TCR beta chain. TCRdb's copy holds only in-frame clones and misses some; the assay was immunoSEQ multiplex PCR. The data contain roughly 250,000 clones, approximately 92% of them singletons. The data belong to a study of blood T cell repertoires in COVID-19. Across the whole study: Sources were T cells, B-cell-depleted T cells, or PBMCs; the material itself was cDNA or gDNA.

Participant-reported clinical history was the basis for cohort assignment. The V end was cut by 3 bases, the J end by 5 bases, with 25 bases between. Germline CDR1 is KGHSH and CDR2 is LQKENI. This CDR3 has 19 residues. This sequence originates from a woman aged 18-29 years who had recovered from COVID-19. Sequenced: PBMCs or T cells enriched from blood (not recorded which). The chain carries TRBV18 and TRBJ1-4, with D maybe TRBD1 (6 bases). This CDR3 is CASSPMPPGDVKDNEKLFF. CDR3 coding DNA: TGTGCCAGCTCACCGATGCCGCCAGGGGACGTTAAAGACAATGAAAAACTGTTTTTT.